What follows is one T cell receptor beta chain and its context. The germline V gene encodes CDR1 MDHEN and CDR2 SYDVKM. This CDR3 spans 14 amino acids. Trimming left V 7 bases short and J 5 bases short, with 14 bases between. This entry belongs to a study of blood T cells in healthy people across ages. For the second PCR, which ran for about 6 to 11 cycles, a sample-barcoded 5' primer and a J-beta primer mix were used. Each of the cDNA molecules was tagged by a template-switch adaptor with 12 random nucleotides. A minimum of 2.5 million CDR3-containing paired-end reads was obtained for each sample. From the 5' RACE reads, TCRdb called clonotypes with MiXCR, one entry per CDR3 protein. The table lists under 1,100,000 distinct CDR3 sequences, about 23% of them singletons, with around 0.7% in the top ten. These data also formed part of another study, on T cells of mothers and their children. That investigation notes: Each donor was one of three healthy Caucasian mothers or one of their six children. Per child, around 3 million TCR beta CDR3 reads were obtained, against over 8.5 million per mother.

The V and J genes are TRBV28 and TRBJ2-2; tentative D call: TRBD2 (5 bases). Sample: blood. The source of this sequence is a girl aged 2 to 10 in good health. CDR3 bases: TGTGCCAGCATATTAGAAAGGAGGACCGGGGAGCTGTTTTTT. It encodes CASILERRTGELFF.